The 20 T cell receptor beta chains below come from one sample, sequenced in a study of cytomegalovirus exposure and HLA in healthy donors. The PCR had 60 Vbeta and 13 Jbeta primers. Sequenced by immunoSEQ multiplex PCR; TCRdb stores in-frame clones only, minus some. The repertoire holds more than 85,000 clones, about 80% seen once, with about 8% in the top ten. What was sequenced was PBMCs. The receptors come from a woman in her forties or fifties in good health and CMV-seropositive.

The CDR3 sequence: CARSARGTTEQYF. In nucleotides, the CDR3 is TGTGCCAGAAGCGCCCGGGGAACAACAGAGCAGTACTTC. The chain couples TRBV5-3 to TRBJ2-7; maybe TRBD2 (5 bases). TRBV5-3 is recorded as an ORF, its role being uncertain. V lost 4 bases to trimming and J lost 7 bases, with 15 bases between them. There are 13 residues in the CDR3.

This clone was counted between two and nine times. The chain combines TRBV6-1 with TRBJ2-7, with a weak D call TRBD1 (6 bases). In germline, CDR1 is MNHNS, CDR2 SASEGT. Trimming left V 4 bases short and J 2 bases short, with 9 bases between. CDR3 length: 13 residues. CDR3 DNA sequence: TGTGCCAGCAGTGTGGGGGCGGCCTACGAGCAGTACTTC. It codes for CASSVGAAYEQYF.

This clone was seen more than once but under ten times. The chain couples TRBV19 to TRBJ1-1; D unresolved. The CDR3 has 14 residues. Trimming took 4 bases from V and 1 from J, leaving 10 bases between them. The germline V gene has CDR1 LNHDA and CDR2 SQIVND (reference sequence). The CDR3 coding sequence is TGTGCCAGTAGTAACCCCCCGGGGAACACTGAAGCTTTCTTT. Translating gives CASSNPPGNTEAFF.

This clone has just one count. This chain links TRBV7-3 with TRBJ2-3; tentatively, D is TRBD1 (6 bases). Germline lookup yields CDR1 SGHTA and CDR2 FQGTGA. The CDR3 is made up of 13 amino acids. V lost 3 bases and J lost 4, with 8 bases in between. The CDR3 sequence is CASSFQGSDTQYF. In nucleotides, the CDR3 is TGTGCCAGCAGCTTCCAGGGGTCAGATACGCAGTATTTT.

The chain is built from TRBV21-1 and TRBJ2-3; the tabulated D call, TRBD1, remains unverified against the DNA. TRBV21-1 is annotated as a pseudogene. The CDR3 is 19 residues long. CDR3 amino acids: CASSSRTPRGFAAEDTQYF. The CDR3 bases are TGTGCCAGCAGCAGTAGAACCCCCAGGGGATTCGCTGCTGAGGATACGCAGTATTTT.

The CDR3 loop is CASSDGTGVAWVGYTF. In DNA, the CDR3 is TGTGCCAGCAGCGACGGGACAGGGGTGGCCTGGGTGGGCTACACCTTC. The gene calls are TRBV5-6 and TRBJ1-2; TRBD1 aligns across 10 bases. V was clipped by 4 bases and J by 8 bases; unmatched bases: 14. The CDR3 contains 16 residues. The germline V gene has CDR1 SGHDT and CDR2 YYEEEE.

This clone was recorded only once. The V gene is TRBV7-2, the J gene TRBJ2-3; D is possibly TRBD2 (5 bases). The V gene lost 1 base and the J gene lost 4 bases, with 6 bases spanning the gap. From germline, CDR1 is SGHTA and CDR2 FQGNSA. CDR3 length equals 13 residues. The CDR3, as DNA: TGTGCCAGCAGCTTAGAAGCGGCAGATACGCAGTATTTT. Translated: CASSLEAADTQYF.

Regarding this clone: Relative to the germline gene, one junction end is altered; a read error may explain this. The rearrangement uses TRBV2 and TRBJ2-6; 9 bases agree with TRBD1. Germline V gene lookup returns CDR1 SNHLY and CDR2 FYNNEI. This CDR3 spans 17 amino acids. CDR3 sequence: CASSVGQGRSGANGLTF. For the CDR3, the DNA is TGTGCCAGCAGTGTGGGACAGGGCAGGAGCGGGGCCAACGGCCTGACTTTC.

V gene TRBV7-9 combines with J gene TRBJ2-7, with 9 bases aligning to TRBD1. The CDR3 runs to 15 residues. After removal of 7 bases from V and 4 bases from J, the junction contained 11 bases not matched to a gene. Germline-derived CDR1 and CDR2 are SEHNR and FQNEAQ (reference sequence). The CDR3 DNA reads TGTGCCAGCACCCTAGGAGGGACAGGGTCATACGAGCAGTACTTC. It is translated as CASTLGGTGSYEQYF. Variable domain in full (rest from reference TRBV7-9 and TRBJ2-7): DTGVSQNPRHKITKRGQNVTFRCDPISEHNRLYWYRQTLGQGPEFLTYFQNEAQLEKSRLLSDRFSAERPKGSFSTLEIQRTEQGDSAMYLCASTLGGTGSYEQYFGPGTRLTVT.

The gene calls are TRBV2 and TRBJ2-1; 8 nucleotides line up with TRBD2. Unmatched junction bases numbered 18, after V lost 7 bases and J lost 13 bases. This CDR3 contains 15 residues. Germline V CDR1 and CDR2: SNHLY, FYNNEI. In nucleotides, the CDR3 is TGTGCCAGCATGGGCTTCAAGACGGGGGGGCCGCAACAGTTCTTC. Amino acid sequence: CASMGFKTGGPQQFF.

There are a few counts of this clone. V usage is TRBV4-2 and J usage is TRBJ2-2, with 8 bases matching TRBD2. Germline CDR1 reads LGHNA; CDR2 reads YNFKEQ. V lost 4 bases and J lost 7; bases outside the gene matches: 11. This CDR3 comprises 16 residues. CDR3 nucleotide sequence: TGTGCCAGCAGCCCCCGCTTCGGGGGGGCCAACGGGGAGCTGTTTTTT. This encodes CASSPRFGGANGELFF.

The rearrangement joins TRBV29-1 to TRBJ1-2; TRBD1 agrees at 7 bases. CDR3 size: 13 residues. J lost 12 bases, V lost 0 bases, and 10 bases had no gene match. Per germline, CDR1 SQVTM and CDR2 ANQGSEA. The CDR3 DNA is TGCAGCGTTGAAGAAGTAGGGGGCCCCATTAACACCTTC. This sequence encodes CSVEEVGGPINTF.

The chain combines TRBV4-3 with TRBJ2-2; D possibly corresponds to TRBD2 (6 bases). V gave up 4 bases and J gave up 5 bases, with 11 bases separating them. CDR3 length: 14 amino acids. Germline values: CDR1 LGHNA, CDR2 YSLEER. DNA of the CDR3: TGCGCCAGCAGCCCGGACTACGAGACCGGGGAGCTGTTTTTT. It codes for CASSPDYETGELFF.

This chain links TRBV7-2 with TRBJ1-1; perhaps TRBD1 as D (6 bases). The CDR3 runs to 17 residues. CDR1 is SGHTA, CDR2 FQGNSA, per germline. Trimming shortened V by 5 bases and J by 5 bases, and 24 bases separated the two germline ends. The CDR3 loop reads CASSPTGRQGPGTEAFF. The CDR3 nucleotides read TGTGCCAGCAGCCCCACCGGCAGGCAGGGGCCGGGGACTGAAGCTTTCTTT. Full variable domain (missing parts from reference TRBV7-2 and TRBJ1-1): GAGVSQSPSNKVTEKGKDVELRCDPISGHTALYWYRQSLGQGLEFLIYFQGNSAPDKSGLPSDRFSAERTGGSVSTLTIQRTQQEDSAVYLCASSPTGRQGPGTEAFFGQGTRLTVV.

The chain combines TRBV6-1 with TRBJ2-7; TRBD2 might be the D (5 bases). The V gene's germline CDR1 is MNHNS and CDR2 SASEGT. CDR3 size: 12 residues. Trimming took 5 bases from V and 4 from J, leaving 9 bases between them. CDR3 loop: CASSWERYEQYF. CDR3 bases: TGTGCCAGCAGTTGGGAGAGGTACGAGCAGTACTTC.

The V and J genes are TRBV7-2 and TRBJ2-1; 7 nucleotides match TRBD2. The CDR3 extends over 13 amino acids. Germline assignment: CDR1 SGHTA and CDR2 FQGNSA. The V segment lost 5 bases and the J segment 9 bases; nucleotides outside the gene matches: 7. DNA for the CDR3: TGTGCCAGCAGCCCCCGGACTAGGAGTGAGCAGTTCTTC. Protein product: CASSPRTRSEQFF.

CDR3 sequence reads: CASSHGTPDNEQFF. The DNA of the CDR3 is TGTGCCAGCAGTCACGGGACTCCCGACAATGAGCAGTTCTTC. This rearrangement joins TRBV27 to TRBJ2-1; TRBD2 is a possible D gene (6 bases). This CDR3 spans 14 amino acids. V lost 5 bases to trimming and J lost 5 bases, with 13 bases between them. The germline V gene encodes CDR1 MNHEY and CDR2 SMNVEV (reference sequence).

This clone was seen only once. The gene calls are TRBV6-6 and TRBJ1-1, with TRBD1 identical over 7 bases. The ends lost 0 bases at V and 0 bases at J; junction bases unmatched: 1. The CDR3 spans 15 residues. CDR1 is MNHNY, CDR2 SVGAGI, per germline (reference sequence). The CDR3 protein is CASSYSGTVNTEAFF. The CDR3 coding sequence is TGTGCCAGCAGTTACTCCGGGACAGTGAACACTGAAGCTTTCTTT.

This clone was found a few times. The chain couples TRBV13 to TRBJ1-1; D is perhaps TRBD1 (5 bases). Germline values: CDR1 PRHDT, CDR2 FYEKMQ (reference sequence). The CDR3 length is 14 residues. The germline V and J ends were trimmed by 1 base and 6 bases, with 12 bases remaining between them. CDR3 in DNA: TGTGCCAGCAGCTTAGAAGGCGGGGGGGCTGAAGCTTTCTTT. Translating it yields CASSLEGGGAEAFF.

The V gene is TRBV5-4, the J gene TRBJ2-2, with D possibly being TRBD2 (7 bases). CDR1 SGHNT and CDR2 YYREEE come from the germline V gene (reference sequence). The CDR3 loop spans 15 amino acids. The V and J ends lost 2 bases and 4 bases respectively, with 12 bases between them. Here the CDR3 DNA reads TGTGCCAGCAGCTTCGGGGGGCCGAGCACCGGGGAGCTGTTTTTT. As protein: CASSFGGPSTGELFF. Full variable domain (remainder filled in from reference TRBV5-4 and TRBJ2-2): ETGVTQSPTHLIKTRGQQVTLRCSSQSGHNTVSWYQQALGQGPQFIFQYYREEENGRGNFPPRFSGLQFPNYSSELNVNALELDDSALYLCASSFGGPSTGELFFGEGSRLTVL.